The source of this TCR beta chain is a study of Ad26.COV2.S vaccination and SARS-CoV-2 variants. About the study: A participant enrolled in the COV1001 Ad26.COV2.S trial arm provided the sample. Recipients of Ad26.COV2.S got it intramuscularly, once or twice 56 days apart.

Profiling relied on immunoSEQ multiplex PCR, and the TCRdb table lists in-frame clones only, not all of them. The table lists 350,000 to 500,000 clones, 80% to 95% of them singletons. Deletions cut 3 bases from V and 3 bases from J, with 9 bases between. CDR3 size: 13 residues. Germline V gene data show CDR1 as MDHEN and CDR2 as SYDVKM. The treatment denotes: over 15 received Ad26.COV2.S at low or high dose, single or two shots; about five received placebo; per-sample allocation not given. Vaccine and placebo recipients were sampled on day 63 after the first injection. Adults aged 18-55 years in Boston included the donor. Vaccine was an Ad26 vector expressing Wuhan-strain SARS-CoV-2 spike.

This clonotype originated in a person between 18 and 60 years old who received the Ad26.COV2.S COVID-19 vaccine or a placebo. The chain joins TRBV28 to TRBJ2-7, with D unresolved. The sample consisted of peripheral blood, taken in a trial of Ad26.COV2.S vaccine versus placebo. The CDR3 here is CASSLYSDYEQYF. CDR3 sequence (DNA): TGTGCCAGCAGTTTGTATAGTGACTACGAGCAGTACTTC.